The 32 T cell receptor beta chains below come from one sample, sequenced in a study of T cell responses to AZD1222 COVID-19 vaccine. Method: immunoSEQ multiplex PCR; TCRdb's copy keeps in-frame clones and lacks some. This table has about 67,000 clones, 84% appearing once. Sequencing used peripheral blood, obtained on day 0 of AZD1222 vaccination. The receptors here all came from an adult in good health.

The CDR3 sequence: CASSLSASGGRQPQHF. CDR3 nucleotide sequence: TGTGCCAGCAGTTTATCGGCTTCCGGGGGGAGGCAGCCCCAGCATTTT. The V gene is TRBV28, the J gene TRBJ1-5; possible D gene TRBD1, 5 bases. The CDR3 totals 16 residues. Trimming left V 1 base short and J 7 bases short, with 17 bases between. The germline V gene has CDR1 MDHEN and CDR2 SYDVKM.

There are a few counts of this clone. The V gene is TRBV19, the J gene TRBJ1-1, with D possibly TRBD1 on 6 matching bases. The V gene lost 1 base and the J gene lost 7 bases, with 13 bases spanning the gap. The CDR3 runs 14 residues. The V gene's germline CDR1 is LNHDA and CDR2 SQIVND (reference sequence). This chain's CDR3 is CASSIAGRGSEAFF. CDR3 coding DNA: TGTGCCAGTAGTATAGCAGGGAGGGGGAGTGAAGCTTTCTTT.

The rearrangement links TRBV7-8 to TRBJ1-4; 8 bases map to TRBD1. Per the germline V gene, CDR1 is SGHVS and CDR2 is FQNEAQ. The CDR3 extends over 16 amino acids. Trimming took 5 bases from V and 0 from J; bases not matched to a gene: 5. The CDR3 loop is CASSTNRGATNEKLFF. CDR3 coding DNA: TGTGCCAGCAGCACCAACAGGGGGGCAACTAATGAAAAACTGTTTTTT.

V gene TRBV30 combines with J gene TRBJ1-1; D is possibly TRBD1 (6 bases). Trimming stripped 5 bases from V and 1 base from J, with 11 bases between. Germline CDR1 reads GTSNPN; CDR2 reads SVGIG (reference sequence). The CDR3 length is 13 residues. CDR3 residues: CAWAGHQNTEAFF. CDR3 nucleotides: TGTGCCTGGGCGGGACACCAGAACACTGAAGCTTTCTTT.

The rearrangement joins TRBV28 to TRBJ2-1; D is possibly TRBD2 (6 bases). The CDR3 length is 13 residues. Germline CDR1 MDHEN, CDR2 SYDVKM. Trimming stripped 11 bases from V and 2 bases from J, with 13 bases between. The CDR3 here is CAAVPGAYNEQFF. For the CDR3, the DNA is TGTGCCGCGGTGCCGGGAGCCTACAATGAGCAGTTCTTC. The full variable domain, rest sourced from reference TRBV28 and TRBJ2-1, is DVKVTQSSRYLVKRTGEKVFLECVQDMDHENMFWYRQDPGLGLRLIYFSYDVKMKEKGDIPEGYSVSREKKERFSLILESASTNQTSMYLCAAVPGAYNEQFFGPGTRLTVL.

CDR3 in DNA: TGTGCCAGCAGCTACCTAGCATCCGGGGAGCTGTTTTTT. It is translated as CASSYLASGELFF. V gene TRBV7-3 combines with J gene TRBJ2-2; TRBD2 is a possible D gene (5 bases). The germline gives CDR1 SGHTA, CDR2 FQGTGA. V lost 4 bases and J lost 6, with 9 bases in between. The CDR3 totals 13 residues.

This chain connects TRBV6-5 to TRBJ2-6; D gene unclear. Germline CDR1 reads MNHEY; CDR2 reads SVGAGI. The CDR3 sequence is 16 residues long. The ends were cut back, 4 bases at V and 0 bases at J, with 10 bases in the middle. This CDR3 reads CASSSASSSGANVLTF. Written as DNA, the CDR3 is TGTGCCAGCAGTTCAGCGTCTAGCTCTGGGGCCAACGTCCTGACTTTC.

The chain combines TRBV19 with TRBJ1-2; 9 positions agree with TRBD1. Germline trimming cut 7 bases from V and 6 bases from J; bases unmatched to any gene: 9. The length of the CDR3 is 14 residues. Germline CDR1 is LNHDA and CDR2 is SQIVND (reference sequence). The CDR3 is CASTPRDRVDGYTF. DNA for the CDR3: TGTGCCAGTACCCCAAGGGACAGGGTCGATGGCTACACCTTC.

The chain joins TRBV7-2 to TRBJ1-3; the D gene is possibly TRBD1 (5 bases). Per the germline V gene, CDR1 is SGHTA and CDR2 is FQGNSA. V dropped 5 bases and J dropped 0 bases, with 14 bases sitting between them. CDR3 size: 16 residues. CDR3 in amino acids: CASSLVGRSSGNTIYF. The DNA for the CDR3 is TGTGCCAGCAGCCTAGTGGGACGGAGCTCTGGAAACACCATATATTTT.

This clone was seen a single time. V usage is TRBV7-6 and J usage is TRBJ2-2, with D possibly being TRBD2 (6 bases). CDR1 and CDR2 from the germline V gene are SGHVS and FNYEAQ. This CDR3 contains 16 residues. V was shortened by 5 bases and J by 1 base, with 14 bases between the two germline ends. Written as DNA, the CDR3 is TGTGCCAGCAGCCCGACTAGGAGATTGAACACCGGGGAGCTGTTTTTT. Its protein product is CASSPTRRLNTGELFF.

The chain employs TRBV15 and TRBJ1-2; D unresolved. The CDR3 totals 16 residues. In germline, CDR1 is LNHNV, CDR2 YYDKDF (reference sequence). With 1 base removed from V and 3 bases from J, the gap between germline ends came to 15 bases. The DNA for the CDR3 is TGTGCCACCAGCAGAGGATCACAAGGACCCCACTATGGCTACACCTTC. Residues: CATSRGSQGPHYGYTF.

J is TRBJ2-7 and V is TRBV4-3, with 7 positions matching TRBD1. The CDR3 spans 14 residues. The V segment lost 6 bases and the J segment 2 bases; nucleotides outside the gene matches: 7. The germline CDR1 and CDR2 sequences are LGHNA and YSLEER. The CDR3 DNA reads as TGCGCCAGCAGTCCAACCCAGGGGGCCTACGAGCAGTACTTC. Translation: CASSPTQGAYEQYF.

V and J are TRBV6-5 and TRBJ1-1, with D possibly matching TRBD1 (5 bases). The CDR3 sequence is 14 residues long. Germline V gene sequence: CDR1 MNHEY, CDR2 SVGAGI. Trimming shortened V by 0 bases and J by 5 bases, and 10 bases separated the two germline ends. CDR3 nucleotide sequence: TGTGCCAGCAGTTACTCTGACAGAAGTACTGAAGCTTTCTTT. Encoded protein: CASSYSDRSTEAFF.

V and J are TRBV20-1 and TRBJ1-1; D remains ambiguous. The V and J ends lost 6 bases and 1 base respectively, with 3 bases between them. Germline V gene data show CDR1 as DFQATT and CDR2 as SNEGSKA (reference sequence). The CDR3 extends over 10 amino acids. The CDR3 DNA reads as TGCAGTGCGCGGAACACTGAAGCTTTCTTT. Translating gives CSARNTEAFF.

The chain employs TRBV2 and TRBJ2-7, with D perhaps given as TRBD1 or TRBD2 (5 bases each). V lost 6 bases to trimming and J lost 0 bases, with 21 bases between them. Looked up from germline, CDR1 is SNHLY and CDR2 is FYNNEI. The CDR3 runs 17 residues. The CDR3 here is CASSFGTSNLGSYEQYF. DNA of the CDR3: TGTGCCAGCAGCTTCGGGACGTCAAACCTAGGCTCCTACGAGCAGTACTTC.

In this sample, this clone turned up a few times. V and J are TRBV10-3 and TRBJ2-7; TRBD1 matches at 9 bases. Germline V gives CDR1 ENHRY, CDR2 SYGVKD. Unmatched junction bases numbered 1, after V lost 2 bases and J lost 2 bases. The CDR3 runs 14 residues. The CDR3 DNA reads TGTGCCATCAGTGAGACAGGGGGCGCCTACGAGCAGTACTTC. Protein: CAISETGGAYEQYF.

The rearrangement joins TRBV11-3 to TRBJ1-2, with no clear D. The CDR3 is made up of 14 amino acids. V lost 1 base, J lost 3 bases, and 9 bases lay in between. Per germline, CDR1 SGHNT and CDR2 YENEEA. In DNA form, the CDR3 reads TGTGCCAGCAGCTTAGCCGGCAGATACTATGGCTACACCTTC. Its protein is CASSLAGRYYGYTF.

This clone was seen only a few times. The gene calls are TRBV7-2 and TRBJ1-5; D ambiguous. Germline CDR1 SGHTA, CDR2 FQGNSA. This CDR3 comprises 14 residues. The ends were cut back, 5 bases at V and 3 bases at J, with 11 bases in the middle. CDR3: CASSPVQTNQPQHF. The DNA for the CDR3 is TGTGCCAGCAGCCCTGTGCAGACCAATCAGCCCCAGCATTTT. Supplemented by reference TRBV7-2 and TRBJ1-5, the full variable domain reads GAGVSQSPSNKVTEKGKDVELRCDPISGHTALYWYRQSLGQGLEFLIYFQGNSAPDKSGLPSDRFSAERTGGSVSTLTIQRTQQEDSAVYLCASSPVQTNQPQHFGDGTRLSIL.

This clone was counted once. CDR3 DNA sequence: TGTGCCAGCAGCAACTTAGAGACCCAGTACTTC. This sequence encodes CASSNLETQYF. The chain is built from TRBV6-2 or TRBV6-3 and TRBJ2-5; D unclear. The V end lost 6 bases, the J end lost 4 bases, and 6 bases lay between the germline ends. Germline assignment: CDR1 MNHEY and CDR2 SVGEGT. The CDR3 consists of 11 residues.

The chain links TRBV28 to TRBJ1-2, with D perhaps matching TRBD1 (5 bases). Germline loops: CDR1 MDHEN, CDR2 SYDVKM. The CDR3 totals 12 residues. V was trimmed by 6 bases and J by 8 bases, leaving 13 bases between them. CDR3 DNA: TGTGCCAGCAGCTACCTGAGGGGCGGCTACACCTTC. It specifies CASSYLRGGYTF.

The chain carries TRBV6-6 and TRBJ2-2; D perhaps matches TRBD1 (5 bases). V was clipped by 2 bases and J by 2 bases, with 9 bases between them. This CDR3 has 15 residues. The germline V gene has CDR1 MNHNY and CDR2 SVGAGI (reference sequence). Here the CDR3 reads CASSYKGPNTGELFF. DNA for the CDR3: TGTGCCAGCAGTTACAAGGGGCCCAACACCGGGGAGCTGTTTTTT.

The chain couples TRBV11-2 to TRBJ1-1; no clear D gene. The CDR3 length is 13 residues. Germline V lookup: CDR1 SGHAT, CDR2 FQNNGV. Trimming pared 3 bases from V and 2 bases from J, leaving 7 bases between. Written as DNA, the CDR3 is TGTGCCAGCAGCTTGGCAGGTAACACTGAAGCTTTCTTT. Protein sequence: CASSLAGNTEAFF.

V and J are TRBV9 and TRBJ1-1, with a weak D call TRBD1 (5 bases). Per the germline V gene, CDR1 is SGDLS and CDR2 is YYNGEE. V lost 5 bases and J 0 bases, leaving 14 bases between the germline ends. The CDR3 extends over 15 amino acids. CDR3 protein: CASSEGSGLNTEAFF. CDR3 nucleotide sequence: TGTGCCAGCAGTGAGGGGAGCGGATTGAACACTGAAGCTTTCTTT.

This clone has just a few counts. The rearrangement joins TRBV20-1 to TRBJ1-2; 8 bases map to TRBD1. Per germline, CDR1 DFQATT and CDR2 SNEGSKA (reference sequence). Unmatched junction bases numbered 7, after V lost 4 bases and J lost 12 bases. The CDR3 is 11 residues long. Written as DNA, the CDR3 is TGCAGTGCTAAAGGACAGGGAAGACACACCTTC. Its translation is CSAKGQGRHTF.

This chain joins TRBV7-6 and TRBJ2-5; 7 bases are a match to TRBD2. The V gene's germline CDR1 is SGHVS and CDR2 FNYEAQ. J gave up 0 bases and V 5 bases, and 15 bases lay outside the gene matches. The CDR3 runs to 18 residues. CDR3 sequence (DNA): TGTGCCAGCAGCCCACACGAGGGTCTAGCGGTCCACCAAGAGACCCAGTACTTC. It specifies CASSPHEGLAVHQETQYF.

V is TRBV28 and J is TRBJ2-7; tentatively, D is TRBD1 or TRBD2 (5 bases each). The V gene lost 5 bases and the J gene lost 0 bases, with 11 bases spanning the gap. CDR3 size: 14 residues. The V gene's germline CDR1 is MDHEN and CDR2 SYDVKM. Here the CDR3 reads CASSMIGTSYEQYF. The DNA for the CDR3 is TGTGCCAGCAGTATGATAGGGACCTCCTACGAGCAGTACTTC.

The chain joins TRBV11-2 to TRBJ2-7; possibly TRBD1 for D (5 bases). V was trimmed by 0 bases and J by 3 bases, leaving 9 bases between them. The CDR3 has 14 amino acids. In germline, CDR1 is SGHAT, CDR2 FQNNGV. The CDR3 region has the DNA TGTGCCAGCAGCTTAGAACAGGCCTACTACGAGCAGTACTTC. Translating it yields CASSLEQAYYEQYF.

The chain recombines TRBV28 with TRBJ1-5; D is unresolved. CDR1 and CDR2 from the germline V gene are MDHEN and SYDVKM. V lost 10 bases to trimming and J lost 3 bases, with 13 bases between them. The CDR3 totals 13 residues. The CDR3 here is CATWGWDNQPQHF. DNA of the CDR3: TGTGCCACCTGGGGATGGGACAATCAGCCCCAGCATTTT. Combining the CDR3 with reference TRBV28 and TRBJ1-5 gives the whole variable domain DVKVTQSSRYLVKRTGEKVFLECVQDMDHENMFWYRQDPGLGLRLIYFSYDVKMKEKGDIPEGYSVSREKKERFSLILESASTNQTSMYLCATWGWDNQPQHFGDGTRLSIL.

The chain recombines TRBV14 with TRBJ2-3; weak D call: TRBD1 (7 bases). The length of the CDR3 is 16 residues. V was cut by 4 bases and J by 5 bases, with 19 bases left in between. Germline assignment: CDR1 SGHDN and CDR2 FVKESK. In DNA, the CDR3 is TGTGCCAGCAGCCTAAGTGCGGGACAGTCTGTAGATACGCAGTATTTT. This translates into CASSLSAGQSVDTQYF.

The J gene is TRBJ1-3, the V gene TRBV30; unclear D gene. The germline V and J ends were trimmed by 2 bases and 0 bases, with 14 bases remaining between them. The V gene's germline CDR1 is GTSNPN and CDR2 SVGIG (reference sequence). The CDR3 length is 16 residues. Written as DNA, the CDR3 is TGTGCCTGGAGTATAGGAACCATTAGCTCTGGAAACACCATATATTTT. It is translated as CAWSIGTISSGNTIYF.

The V call is TRBV27, the J call TRBJ1-2; 7 positions agree with TRBD1. The trim removed 7 bases at V and 4 bases at J, leaving 6 bases unmatched. Germline V gene data show CDR1 as MNHEY and CDR2 as SMNVEV (reference sequence). CDR3 length: 13 amino acids. The CDR3 coding sequence is TGTGCCAGCACCCGCAACAGGGGCTATGGCTACACCTTC. It is translated as CASTRNRGYGYTF.

V gene TRBV7-9 combines with J gene TRBJ2-1, with 10 bases matching TRBD2. The CDR3 is 15 residues long. Germline lookup yields CDR1 SEHNR and CDR2 FQNEAQ (reference sequence). V dropped 4 bases and J dropped 5; count of bases not matched to a gene: 5. CDR3 residues: CASSYRLAGNNEQFF. The CDR3, as DNA: TGTGCCAGCAGCTACCGACTAGCGGGCAACAATGAGCAGTTCTTC.